The 21 T cell receptor beta chains below come from one sample, sequenced in a study of OX40 agonist ivuxolimab in advanced cancers. TCRdb's copy holds only in-frame clones and misses some; the assay was immunoSEQ multiplex PCR. Among 6,500 or so clones listed, roughly 80% were seen once. Sequencing used CD4+ or CD8+ T cells sorted from blood, obtained in a trial of the OX40 agonist ivuxolimab. The receptors were gathered from an adult with an advanced solid tumor such as melanoma, head and neck, liver or kidney cancer.

The chain recombines TRBV6-1 with TRBJ2-1; 11 nucleotides match TRBD2. The germline V gene has CDR1 MNHNS and CDR2 SASEGT. This CDR3 has 15 amino acids. Trimming cost V 6 bases and J 7 bases; bases outside gene matches: 8. CDR3 nucleotide sequence: TGTGCCAGCAGCGACCTTAGCGGGAGGGCTAATGAGCAGTTCTTC. It codes for CASSDLSGRANEQFF.

The chain recombines TRBV4-1 with TRBJ2-7; TRBD2 aligns across 8 bases. J lost 4 bases, V lost 0 bases, and 5 bases had no gene match. Germline V gene data show CDR1 as MGHRA and CDR2 as YSYEKL. The CDR3 is made up of 15 amino acids. CDR3 residues: CASSQERGGGYEQYF. CDR3 DNA sequence: TGCGCCAGCAGCCAAGAACGGGGGGGCGGATACGAGCAGTACTTC.

The J gene is TRBJ2-7, the V gene TRBV28; D possibly uses TRBD1 or TRBD2 (5 bases each). Germline V gives CDR1 MDHEN, CDR2 SYDVKM. V gave up 0 bases and J gave up 3 bases, with 18 bases separating them. The CDR3 is 17 residues long. In DNA form, the CDR3 reads TGTGCCAGCAGTTTATGGTTCCAGGGAGATCCTCTCTACGAGCAGTACTTC. This translates into CASSLWFQGDPLYEQYF. The whole variable domain, remainder taken from reference TRBV28 and TRBJ2-7, is DVKVTQSSRYLVKRTGEKVFLECVQDMDHENMFWYRQDPGLGLRLIYFSYDVKMKEKGDIPEGYSVSREKKERFSLILESASTNQTSMYLCASSLWFQGDPLYEQYFGPGTRLTVT.

The genes are TRBV28 and TRBJ1-1; perhaps TRBD1 as D (5 bases). CDR3 length equals 16 residues. Trimming shortened V by 6 bases and J by 2 bases, and 19 bases separated the two germline ends. Germline CDR1 is MDHEN and CDR2 is SYDVKM. CDR3 sequence: CASRPLGLTGNTEAFF. The DNA of the CDR3 is TGTGCCAGCAGACCTCTCGGACTAACAGGCAACACTGAAGCTTTCTTT. The full variable domain, rest sourced from reference TRBV28 and TRBJ1-1, is DVKVTQSSRYLVKRTGEKVFLECVQDMDHENMFWYRQDPGLGLRLIYFSYDVKMKEKGDIPEGYSVSREKKERFSLILESASTNQTSMYLCASRPLGLTGNTEAFFGQGTRLTVV.

The V and J genes are TRBV6-1 and TRBJ2-7, with D perhaps matching TRBD2 (6 bases). Trimming removed 5 bases from V and 3 bases from J, with 14 bases in between. CDR1 and CDR2 from the germline V gene are MNHNS and SASEGT. There are 14 residues in the CDR3. CDR3 nucleotide sequence: TGTGCCAGCAGTCCTAGGGCGGGGATCTACGAGCAGTACTTC. Residues: CASSPRAGIYEQYF.

In DNA, the CDR3 is TGTGCCAGCAGTGAATGGGCAGCGAGCACAGATACGCAGTATTTT. Protein: CASSEWAASTDTQYF. The rearrangement joins TRBV6-1 to TRBJ2-3; no firm D call. Germline CDR1 MNHNS, CDR2 SASEGT. The CDR3 totals 15 residues. Between the trimmed V and J ends, which lost 2 bases and 0 bases, there was a span of 9 bases.

The chain uses TRBV4-1 and TRBJ1-1; D gene unclear. The CDR3 extends over 14 amino acids. Trimming pared 4 bases from V and 3 bases from J, leaving 12 bases between. Germline values: CDR1 MGHRA, CDR2 YSYEKL. Here the CDR3 DNA reads TGCGCCAGCAGCCGCTTAGAAGAATACACTGAAGCTTTCTTT. It codes for CASSRLEEYTEAFF.

The V call is TRBV28, the J call TRBJ2-7; tentative D call: TRBD1 (5 bases). With 6 bases removed from V and 3 bases from J, the gap between germline ends came to 9 bases. CDR3 size: 12 residues. The germline CDR1 and CDR2 sequences are MDHEN and SYDVKM. The CDR3 loop is CASSSGFYEQYF. CDR3 bases: TGTGCCAGCAGCTCAGGGTTCTACGAGCAGTACTTC. Full variable domain (rest looked up from reference TRBV28 and TRBJ2-7): DVKVTQSSRYLVKRTGEKVFLECVQDMDHENMFWYRQDPGLGLRLIYFSYDVKMKEKGDIPEGYSVSREKKERFSLILESASTNQTSMYLCASSSGFYEQYFGPGTRLTVT.

The V and J genes are TRBV4-3 and TRBJ2-7; D not certain. The CDR3 is 15 residues long. CDR1 LGHNA and CDR2 YSLEER come from the germline V gene. V dropped 0 bases and J dropped 2 bases, with 11 bases sitting between them. The CDR3 sequence: CASSQEPSFAYEQYF. Here the CDR3 DNA reads TGCGCCAGCAGCCAAGAACCCAGTTTCGCCTACGAGCAGTACTTC.

This clone was observed a few times. This chain links TRBV28 with TRBJ1-5; D remains unclear. V lost 5 bases and J 1 base, leaving 15 bases between the germline ends. CDR3 length: 16 residues. The germline V gene encodes CDR1 MDHEN and CDR2 SYDVKM. CDR3 nucleotides: TGTGCCAGCAGTCCGCTCGTTGGGTGGAGCAATCAGCCCCAGCATTTT. Amino acids: CASSPLVGWSNQPQHF.

This chain uses TRBV6-1 with TRBJ2-7; D unclear. The V end was cut by 2 bases, the J end by 3 bases, with 8 bases between. CDR1 and CDR2 (germline): MNHNS, SASEGT. The CDR3 runs to 13 residues. CDR3: CASSELMIYEQYF. The CDR3 DNA reads as TGTGCCAGCAGTGAACTCATGATCTACGAGCAGTACTTC.

The chain is built from TRBV6-4 and TRBJ2-7; 7 positions agree with TRBD1. Germline CDR1 MRHNA, CDR2 SNTAGT. The V segment lost 8 bases and the J segment 2 bases; nucleotides outside the gene matches: 15. The CDR3 covers 16 residues. The CDR3 bases are TGTGCCAGCCAAACATACAATAGGGGGCTCCCCTACGAGCAGTACTTC. This translates into CASQTYNRGLPYEQYF.

V is TRBV28 and J is TRBJ2-7; 9 nucleotides align to TRBD1. Germline CDR1 and CDR2: MDHEN and SYDVKM. The junction had 7 bases not matched to a gene; V was cut back by 4 bases and J by 6 bases. The CDR3 totals 14 residues. CDR3 amino acids: CASSSRQGEGEQYF. The DNA for the CDR3 is TGTGCCAGCAGTTCCCGACAGGGGGAGGGCGAGCAGTACTTC.

The sample holds one count of this clone. The chain joins TRBV27 to TRBJ2-7, with D possibly being TRBD1 (6 bases). Germline CDR1 is MNHEY and CDR2 is SMNVEV (reference sequence). The CDR3 sequence is 14 residues long. V dropped 4 bases and J dropped 0 bases, with 10 bases sitting between them. CDR3 loop: CASSSTGFSYEQYF. The CDR3 region has the DNA TGTGCCAGCAGTTCGACAGGCTTCTCCTACGAGCAGTACTTC.

The gene calls are TRBV4-3 and TRBJ1-2; D uncertain. The V and J ends lost 4 bases and 2 bases respectively, with 11 bases between them. The CDR3 totals 14 residues. Germline assignment: CDR1 LGHNA and CDR2 YSLEER. The CDR3 sequence is CASSPAEANYGYTF. The CDR3 DNA is TGCGCCAGCAGCCCAGCGGAAGCAAACTATGGCTACACCTTC.

The sample holds one count of this clone. The chain couples TRBV30 to TRBJ2-3, with D unresolved. Looked up from germline, CDR1 is GTSNPN and CDR2 is SVGIG (reference sequence). Trimming removed 0 bases from V and 0 bases from J, with 7 bases in between. CDR3 length: 14 amino acids. CDR3 DNA: TGTGCCTGGAGTGTCGCCGCAAGCACAGATACGCAGTATTTT. Protein product: CAWSVAASTDTQYF.

The V call is TRBV4-3, the J call TRBJ2-5; 8 bases map to TRBD1. In germline, CDR1 is LGHNA, CDR2 YSLEER. The CDR3 has 15 amino acids. Losses at the gene ends were 4 bases for V and 4 bases for J; bases not matched to a gene: 8. The chain's CDR3 is CASSLNQGARETQYF. As DNA, the CDR3 is TGCGCCAGCAGCCTAAACCAGGGGGCGCGAGAGACCCAGTACTTC.

The genes are TRBV7-8 and TRBJ2-7, with TRBD1 as a possible D gene (6 bases). There are 14 residues in the CDR3. In germline, CDR1 is SGHVS, CDR2 FQNEAQ. Trimming pared 5 bases from V and 0 bases from J, leaving 11 bases between. The CDR3 region has the DNA TGTGCCAGCAGCCAAGGACAGAGCTCCTACGAGCAGTACTTC. This codes for CASSQGQSSYEQYF. The full variable domain, in which reference TRBV7-8 and TRBJ2-7 provide the parts outside the CDR3, is GAGVSQSPRYKVAKRGQDVALRCDPISGHVSLFWYQQALGQGPEFLTYFQNEAQLDKSGLPSDRFFAERPEGSVSTLKIQRTQQEDSAVYLCASSQGQSSYEQYFGPGTRLTVT.

This chain joins TRBV10-3 and TRBJ2-1; D is unclear. The V end lost 3 bases, the J end lost 10 bases, and 10 bases lay between the germline ends. The germline gives CDR1 ENHRY, CDR2 SYGVKD. This CDR3 is 12 amino acids long. The CDR3 sequence is CAISDPLQEQFF. The DNA of the CDR3 is TGTGCCATCAGTGACCCCCTGCAGGAGCAGTTCTTC.

The chain recombines TRBV9 with TRBJ2-7, with 7 bases that match TRBD2. Germline V CDR1 and CDR2: SGDLS, YYNGEE. The V segment lost 0 bases and the J segment 1 base; nucleotides outside the gene matches: 4. This CDR3 spans 15 amino acids. The DNA of the CDR3 is TGTGCCAGCAGCGTAGGGCGGGGGAGTTCCTACGAGCAGTACTTC. Translating it yields CASSVGRGSSYEQYF. Full variable domain (missing parts from reference TRBV9 and TRBJ2-7): DSGVTQTPKHLITATGQRVTLRCSPRSGDLSVYWYQQSLDQGLQFLIQYYNGEERAKGNILERFSAQQFPDLHSELNLSSLELGDSALYFCASSVGRGSSYEQYFGPGTRLTVT.

The V call is TRBV27, the J call TRBJ2-7; 11 bases agree with TRBD1. The V gene end was trimmed by 5 bases and the J gene end by 4 bases; junction bases not matched to a gene: 4. The germline gives CDR1 MNHEY, CDR2 SMNVEV (reference sequence). The length of the CDR3 is 14 residues. The CDR3 nucleotides read TGTGCCAGCAGTCCTGGACAGGGGGCGTACGAGCAGTACTTC. This translates into CASSPGQGAYEQYF.